The present entry profiles one TCR beta chain with its context. Germline loops: CDR1 MNHNY, CDR2 SVGAGI (reference sequence). The CDR3 covers 12 residues. Between the trimmed V and J ends, which lost 4 bases and 5 bases, there was a span of 8 bases. This record belongs to a study of blood T cell repertoires in COVID-19. Turning to the study itself: Material from acute and convalescent COVID-19 was sourced from the United States, Italy and Spain.

Data came from immunoSEQ multiplex PCR; TCRdb stores just in-frame clones and leaves some out. The sample lists 200,000 to 250,000 clones; 82% were seen once. This chain uses TRBV6-6 with TRBJ2-5; no clear D. Sequencing was performed on PBMCs or T cells enriched from blood (not recorded which). The TCR originated in a woman aged 60 to 75 who had recovered from COVID-19. The CDR3 DNA sequence: TGTGCCAGCAGTTCGATCCGGGAGACCCAGTACTTC. Translated: CASSSIRETQYF.